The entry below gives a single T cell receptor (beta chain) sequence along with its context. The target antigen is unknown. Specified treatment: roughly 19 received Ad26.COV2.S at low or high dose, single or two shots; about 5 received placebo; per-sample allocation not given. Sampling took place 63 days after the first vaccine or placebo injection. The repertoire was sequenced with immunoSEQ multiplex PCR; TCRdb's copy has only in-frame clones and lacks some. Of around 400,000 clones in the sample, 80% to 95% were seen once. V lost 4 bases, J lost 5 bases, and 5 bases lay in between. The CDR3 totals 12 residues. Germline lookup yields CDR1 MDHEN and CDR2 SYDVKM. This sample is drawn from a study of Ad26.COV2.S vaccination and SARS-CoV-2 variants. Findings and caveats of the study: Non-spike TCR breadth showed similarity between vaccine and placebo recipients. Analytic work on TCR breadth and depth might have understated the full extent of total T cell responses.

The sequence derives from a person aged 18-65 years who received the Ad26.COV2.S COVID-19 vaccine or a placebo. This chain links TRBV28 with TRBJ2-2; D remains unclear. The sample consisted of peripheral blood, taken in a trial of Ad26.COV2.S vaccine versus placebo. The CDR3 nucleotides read TGTGCCAGCAGTTCGCCGACCGGGGAGCTGTTTTTT. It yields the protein CASSSPTGELFF. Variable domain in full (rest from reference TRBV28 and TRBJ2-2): DVKVTQSSRYLVKRTGEKVFLECVQDMDHENMFWYRQDPGLGLRLIYFSYDVKMKEKGDIPEGYSVSREKKERFSLILESASTNQTSMYLCASSSPTGELFFGEGSRLTVL.